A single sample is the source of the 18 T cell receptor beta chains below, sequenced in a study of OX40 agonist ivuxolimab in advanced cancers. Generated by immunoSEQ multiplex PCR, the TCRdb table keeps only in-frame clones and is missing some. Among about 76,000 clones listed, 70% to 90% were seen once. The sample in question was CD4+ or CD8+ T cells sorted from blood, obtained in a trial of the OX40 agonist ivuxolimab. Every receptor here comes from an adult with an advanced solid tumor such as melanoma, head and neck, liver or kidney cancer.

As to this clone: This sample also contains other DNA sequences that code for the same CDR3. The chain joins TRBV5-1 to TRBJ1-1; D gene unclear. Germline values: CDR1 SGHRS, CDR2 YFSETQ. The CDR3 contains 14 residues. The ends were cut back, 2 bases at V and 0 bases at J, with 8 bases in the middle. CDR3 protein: CASSLSGLNTEAFF. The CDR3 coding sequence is TGCGCCAGCAGCTTAAGCGGACTGAACACTGAAGCTTTCTTT.

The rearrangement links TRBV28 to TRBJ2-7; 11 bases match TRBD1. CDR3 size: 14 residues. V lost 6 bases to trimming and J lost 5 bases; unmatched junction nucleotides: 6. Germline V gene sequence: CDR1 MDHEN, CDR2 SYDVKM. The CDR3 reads CASRGQGEIDEQYF. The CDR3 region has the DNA TGTGCCAGCAGGGGACAGGGGGAAATCGACGAGCAGTACTTC.

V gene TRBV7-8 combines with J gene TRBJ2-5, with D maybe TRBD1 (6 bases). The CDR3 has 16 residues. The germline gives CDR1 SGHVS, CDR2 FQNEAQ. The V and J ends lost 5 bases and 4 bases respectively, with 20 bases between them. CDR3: CASSPGPQGHGETQYF. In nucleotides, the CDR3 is TGTGCCAGCAGCCCAGGGCCGCAGGGGCACGGAGAGACCCAGTACTTC.

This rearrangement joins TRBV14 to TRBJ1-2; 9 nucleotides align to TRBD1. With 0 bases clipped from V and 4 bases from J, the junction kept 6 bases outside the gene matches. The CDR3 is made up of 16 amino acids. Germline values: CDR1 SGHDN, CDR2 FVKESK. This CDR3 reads CASSQDGQGIRYGYTF. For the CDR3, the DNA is TGTGCCAGCAGCCAAGACGGACAGGGGATCCGCTATGGCTACACCTTC.

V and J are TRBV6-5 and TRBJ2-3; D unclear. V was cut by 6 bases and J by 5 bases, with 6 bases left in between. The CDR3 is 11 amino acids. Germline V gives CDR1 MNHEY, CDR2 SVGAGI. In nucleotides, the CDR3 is TGTGCCAGCAGCTTCCAAGATACGCAGTATTTT. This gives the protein CASSFQDTQYF.

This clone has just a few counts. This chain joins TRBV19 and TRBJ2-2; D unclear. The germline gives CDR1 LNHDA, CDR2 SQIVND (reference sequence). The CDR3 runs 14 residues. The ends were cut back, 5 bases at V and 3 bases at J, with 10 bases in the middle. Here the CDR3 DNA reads TGTGCCAGTAGTCTATCACACGACACCGGGGAGCTGTTTTTT. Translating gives CASSLSHDTGELFF.

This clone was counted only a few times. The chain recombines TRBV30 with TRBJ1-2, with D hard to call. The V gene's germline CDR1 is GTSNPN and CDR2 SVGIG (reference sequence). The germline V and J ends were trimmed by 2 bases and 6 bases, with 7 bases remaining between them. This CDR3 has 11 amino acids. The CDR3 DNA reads TGTGCCTGGAGTCGGGGAAATGGCTACACCTTC. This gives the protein CAWSRGNGYTF.

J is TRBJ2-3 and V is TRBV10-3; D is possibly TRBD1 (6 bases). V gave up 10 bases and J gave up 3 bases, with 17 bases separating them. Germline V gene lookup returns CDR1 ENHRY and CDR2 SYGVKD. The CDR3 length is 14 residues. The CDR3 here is CATTGTLQTDTQYF. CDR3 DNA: TGTGCCACCACTGGGACACTCCAGACAGATACGCAGTATTTT.

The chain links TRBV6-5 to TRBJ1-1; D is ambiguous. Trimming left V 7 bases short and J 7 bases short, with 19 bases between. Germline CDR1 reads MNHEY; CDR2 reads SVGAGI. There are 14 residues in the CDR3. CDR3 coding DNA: TGTGCCAGCACCAAAAGAGTCGGAGGAGATGAAGCTTTCTTT. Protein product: CASTKRVGGDEAFF.

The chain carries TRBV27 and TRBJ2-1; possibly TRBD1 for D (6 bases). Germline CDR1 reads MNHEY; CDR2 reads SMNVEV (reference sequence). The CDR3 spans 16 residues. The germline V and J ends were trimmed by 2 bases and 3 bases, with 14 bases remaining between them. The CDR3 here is CASSLRTVNFYNEQFF. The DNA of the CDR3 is TGTGCCAGCAGTTTACGGACAGTAAACTTCTACAATGAGCAGTTCTTC.

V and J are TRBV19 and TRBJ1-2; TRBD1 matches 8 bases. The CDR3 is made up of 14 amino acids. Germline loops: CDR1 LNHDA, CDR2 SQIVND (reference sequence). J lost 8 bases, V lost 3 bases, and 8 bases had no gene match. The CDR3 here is CASSMGRGPGGYTF. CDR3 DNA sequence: TGTGCCAGTAGTATGGGCAGGGGGCCGGGCGGCTACACCTTC.

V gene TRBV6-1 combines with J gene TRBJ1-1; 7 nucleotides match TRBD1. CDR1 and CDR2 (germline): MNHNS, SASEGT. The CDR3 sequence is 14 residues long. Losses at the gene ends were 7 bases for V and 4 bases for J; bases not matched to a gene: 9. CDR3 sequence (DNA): TGTGCCAGCATTCGAGGGGGCCGGGGCACTGAAGCTTTCTTT. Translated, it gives CASIRGGRGTEAFF.

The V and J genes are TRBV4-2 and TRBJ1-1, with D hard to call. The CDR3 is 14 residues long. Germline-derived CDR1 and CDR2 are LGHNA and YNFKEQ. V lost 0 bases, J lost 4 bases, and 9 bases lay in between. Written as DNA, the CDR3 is TGTGCCAGCAGCCAAGACCAGGTAGGCACTGAAGCTTTCTTT. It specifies CASSQDQVGTEAFF.

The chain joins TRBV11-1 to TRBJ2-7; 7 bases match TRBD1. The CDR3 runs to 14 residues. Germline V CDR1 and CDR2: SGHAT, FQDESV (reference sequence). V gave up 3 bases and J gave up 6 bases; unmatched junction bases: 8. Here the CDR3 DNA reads TGTGCCAGCAGCTTCAAGGGGGCCTCTGGCGAGCAGTACTTC. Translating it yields CASSFKGASGEQYF.

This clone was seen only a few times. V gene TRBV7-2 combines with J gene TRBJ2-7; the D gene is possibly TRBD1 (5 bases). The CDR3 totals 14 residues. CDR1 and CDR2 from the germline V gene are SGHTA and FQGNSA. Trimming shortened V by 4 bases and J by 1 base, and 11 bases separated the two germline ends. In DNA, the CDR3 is TGTGCCAGCAGCTCCAGGGCTTCGTCCTACGAGCAGTACTTC. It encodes CASSSRASSYEQYF.

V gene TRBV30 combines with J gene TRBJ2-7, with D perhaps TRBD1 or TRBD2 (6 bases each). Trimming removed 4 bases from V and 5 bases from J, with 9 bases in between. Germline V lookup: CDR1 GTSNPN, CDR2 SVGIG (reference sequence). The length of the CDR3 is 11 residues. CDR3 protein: CAWTGADEQYF. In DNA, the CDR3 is TGTGCCTGGACGGGGGCAGACGAGCAGTACTTC.

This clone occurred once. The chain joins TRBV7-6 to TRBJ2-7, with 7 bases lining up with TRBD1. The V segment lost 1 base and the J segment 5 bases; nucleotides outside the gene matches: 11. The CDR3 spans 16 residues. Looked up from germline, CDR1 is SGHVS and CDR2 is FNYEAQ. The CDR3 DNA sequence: TGTGCCAGCAGCTTAGTCCGGGACAGTCACCCCGACGAGCAGTACTTC. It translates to CASSLVRDSHPDEQYF.

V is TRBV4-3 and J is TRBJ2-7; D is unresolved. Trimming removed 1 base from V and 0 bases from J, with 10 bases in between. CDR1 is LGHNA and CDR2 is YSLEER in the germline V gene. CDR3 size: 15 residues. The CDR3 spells CASSQGYAVSYEQYF. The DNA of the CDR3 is TGCGCCAGCAGCCAAGGGTATGCAGTCTCCTACGAGCAGTACTTC.